The text below deals with one T cell receptor beta chain. From germline, CDR1 is PRHDT and CDR2 FYEKMQ (reference sequence). CDR3 length: 14 residues. Trimming took off 4 bases at V and 8 bases at J, with 17 bases between the two ends. This entry comes from a study of blood T cell repertoires in COVID-19. Study summary: Acute and convalescent COVID-19 samples came from the United States, Italy and Spain. From T cells, B-cell-depleted T cells, or PBMCs came the material, which was cDNA or gDNA.

In the authors' methods: From reference gene primer amplification, estimates of nucleated cell counts were derived. The table came from immunoSEQ multiplex PCR; TCRdb's copy has only in-frame clones and leaves some out. That table supplies the V and J calls and clone size; D and trimming were determined from the DNA. The table has about 61,000 clones, approximately 83% seen once; the top ten hold roughly 15%. The material sequenced was peripheral blood. The chain has TRBV13 and TRBJ1-2; no clear D. This clonotype was obtained from a human donor in a cohort sampled during active COVID-19. CDR3: CASSSIGREPGYTF. DNA for the CDR3: TGTGCCAGCAGCTCCATAGGACGGGAACCGGGCTACACCTTC.